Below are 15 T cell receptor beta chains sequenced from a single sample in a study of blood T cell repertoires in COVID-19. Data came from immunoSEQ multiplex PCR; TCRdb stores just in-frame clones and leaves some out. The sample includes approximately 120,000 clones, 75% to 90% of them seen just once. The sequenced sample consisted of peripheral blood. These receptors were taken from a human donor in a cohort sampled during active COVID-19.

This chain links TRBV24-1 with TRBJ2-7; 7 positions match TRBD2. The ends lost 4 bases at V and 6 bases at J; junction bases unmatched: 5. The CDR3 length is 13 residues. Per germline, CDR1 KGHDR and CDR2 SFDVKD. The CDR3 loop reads CATSDGWEGEQYF. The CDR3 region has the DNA TGTGCCACCAGTGACGGGTGGGAGGGCGAGCAGTACTTC.

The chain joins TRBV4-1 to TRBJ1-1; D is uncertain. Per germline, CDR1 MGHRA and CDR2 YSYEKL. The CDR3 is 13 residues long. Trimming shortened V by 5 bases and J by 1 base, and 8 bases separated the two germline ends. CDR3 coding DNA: TGCGCCAGCAGCTACACAGAGAACACTGAAGCTTTCTTT. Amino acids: CASSYTENTEAFF.

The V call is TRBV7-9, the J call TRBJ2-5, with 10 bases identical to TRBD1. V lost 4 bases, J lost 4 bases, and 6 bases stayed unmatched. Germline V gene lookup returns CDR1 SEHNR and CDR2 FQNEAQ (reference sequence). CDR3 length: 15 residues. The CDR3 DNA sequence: TGTGCCAGCAGCTACGCGACAGGGGGCGTAGAGACCCAGTACTTC. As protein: CASSYATGGVETQYF. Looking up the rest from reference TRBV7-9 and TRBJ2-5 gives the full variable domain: DTGVSQNPRHKITKRGQNVTFRCDPISEHNRLYWYRQTLGQGPEFLTYFQNEAQLEKSRLLSDRFSAERPKGSFSTLEIQRTEQGDSAMYLCASSYATGGVETQYFGPGTRLLVL.

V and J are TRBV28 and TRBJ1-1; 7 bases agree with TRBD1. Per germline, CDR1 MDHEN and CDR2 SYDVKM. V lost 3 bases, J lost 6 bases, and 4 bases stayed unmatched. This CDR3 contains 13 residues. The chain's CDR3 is CASSFDREAEAFF. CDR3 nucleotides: TGTGCCAGCAGTTTCGACAGGGAGGCTGAAGCTTTCTTT.

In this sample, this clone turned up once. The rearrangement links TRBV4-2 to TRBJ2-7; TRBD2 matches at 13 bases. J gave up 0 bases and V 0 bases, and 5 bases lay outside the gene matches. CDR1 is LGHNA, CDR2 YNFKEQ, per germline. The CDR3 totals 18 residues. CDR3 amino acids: CASSQEPGLAGFSYEQYF. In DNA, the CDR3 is TGTGCCAGCAGCCAAGAACCGGGACTAGCGGGATTCTCCTACGAGCAGTACTTC.

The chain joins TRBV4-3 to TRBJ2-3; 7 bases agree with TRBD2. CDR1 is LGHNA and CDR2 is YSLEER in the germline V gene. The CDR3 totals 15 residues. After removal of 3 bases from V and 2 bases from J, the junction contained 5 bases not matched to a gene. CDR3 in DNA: TGCGCCAGCAGCCAGGGGCGGGGGAACACAGATACGCAGTATTTT. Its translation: CASSQGRGNTDTQYF.

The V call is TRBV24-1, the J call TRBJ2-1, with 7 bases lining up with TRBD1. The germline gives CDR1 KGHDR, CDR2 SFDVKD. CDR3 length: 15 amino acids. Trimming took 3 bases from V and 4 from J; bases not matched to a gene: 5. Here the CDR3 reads CATSDRGQAYNEQFF. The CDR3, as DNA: TGTGCCACCAGTGATAGAGGACAGGCATACAATGAGCAGTTCTTC.

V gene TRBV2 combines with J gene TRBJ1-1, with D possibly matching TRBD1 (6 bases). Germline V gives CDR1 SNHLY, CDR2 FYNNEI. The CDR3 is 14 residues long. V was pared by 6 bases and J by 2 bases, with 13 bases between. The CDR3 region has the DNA TGTGCCAGCAGCACACAGGGATATAACACTGAAGCTTTCTTT. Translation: CASSTQGYNTEAFF.

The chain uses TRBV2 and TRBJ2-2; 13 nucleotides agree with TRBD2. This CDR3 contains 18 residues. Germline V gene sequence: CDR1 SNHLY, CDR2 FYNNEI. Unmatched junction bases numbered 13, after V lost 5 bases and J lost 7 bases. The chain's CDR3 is CASSTGLAGKVSGGELFF. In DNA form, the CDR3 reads TGTGCCAGCAGTACGGGACTAGCGGGAAAAGTGTCCGGCGGGGAGCTGTTTTTT.

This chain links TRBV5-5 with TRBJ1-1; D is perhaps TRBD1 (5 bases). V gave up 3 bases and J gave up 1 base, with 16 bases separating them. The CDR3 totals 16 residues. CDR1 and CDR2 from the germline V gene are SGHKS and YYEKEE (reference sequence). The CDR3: CASSWGPPPGNTEAFF. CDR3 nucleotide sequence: TGTGCCAGCAGCTGGGGCCCTCCCCCGGGGAACACTGAAGCTTTCTTT.

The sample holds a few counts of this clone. The CDR3 sequence is CASSSGTVSSYEQYF. CDR3 nucleotides: TGCGCCAGCAGCTCCGGGACAGTTAGCTCCTACGAGCAGTACTTC. The chain couples TRBV5-1 to TRBJ2-7, with TRBD1 matching over 7 bases. The CDR3 has 15 residues. Germline-derived CDR1 and CDR2 are SGHRS and YFSETQ. The V segment lost 3 bases and the J segment 0 bases; nucleotides outside the gene matches: 6. Complete variable domain (other parts from reference TRBV5-1 and TRBJ2-7): KAGVTQTPRYLIKTRGQQVTLSCSPISGHRSVSWYQQTPGQGLQFLFEYFSETQRNKGNFPGRFSGRQFSNSRSEMNVSTLELGDSALYLCASSSGTVSSYEQYFGPGTRLTVT.

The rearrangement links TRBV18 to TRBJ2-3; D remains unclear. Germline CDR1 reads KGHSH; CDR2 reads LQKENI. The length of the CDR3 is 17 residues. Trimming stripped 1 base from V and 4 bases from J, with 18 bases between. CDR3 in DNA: TGTGCCAGCTCACCACAATTTCTTTCCGGGTTTCCAGATACGCAGTATTTT. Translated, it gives CASSPQFLSGFPDTQYF.

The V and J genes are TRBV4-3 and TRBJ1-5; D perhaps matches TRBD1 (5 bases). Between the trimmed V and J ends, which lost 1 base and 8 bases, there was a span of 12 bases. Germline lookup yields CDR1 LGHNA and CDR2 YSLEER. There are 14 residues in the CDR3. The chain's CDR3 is CASSQGQGGKPQHF. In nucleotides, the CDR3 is TGCGCCAGCAGCCAAGGGCAGGGCGGGAAGCCCCAGCATTTT.

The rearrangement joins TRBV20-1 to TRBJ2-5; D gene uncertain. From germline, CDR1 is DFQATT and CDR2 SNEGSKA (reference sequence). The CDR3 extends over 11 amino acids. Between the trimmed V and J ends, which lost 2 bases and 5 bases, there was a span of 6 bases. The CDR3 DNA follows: TGCAGTGCTAGATACATCGAGACCCAGTACTTC. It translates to CSARYIETQYF.

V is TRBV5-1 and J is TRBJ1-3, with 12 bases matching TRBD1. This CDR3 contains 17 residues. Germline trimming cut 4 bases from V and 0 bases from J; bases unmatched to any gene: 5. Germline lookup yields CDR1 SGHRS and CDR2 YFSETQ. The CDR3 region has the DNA TGCGCCAGCAGCCCGGGACAGGGGGCCTACTCTGGAAACACCATATATTTT. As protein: CASSPGQGAYSGNTIYF.